Listed below are T cell receptor beta chains from one sample, sequenced in a study of shared T cell receptors in the human thymus. The protocol was immunoSEQ multiplex PCR, while the TCRdb copy is restricted to in-frame clones and leaves out a portion. Of 650,000 to 950,000 clones detected, approximately 83% appear once; the ten largest clones hold around 0.01%. The same data also went into a second study, on human thymus T cells.

The sample was thymocytes. These receptors came from a girl less than two years old with a congenital heart defect. The CDR3 runs from the conserved cysteine through the conserved F or W. Each record gives: V gene, J gene, D gene, clone size, CDR3 protein, CDR3 DNA. A D gene is named only where the DNA matches it firmly. Only some rows state a clone size, as once, few, many or a class for expanded clones.

>TRBV9|TRBJ1-5|TRBD1|-
CASSVGQGNQPQHF
TGTGCCAGCAGCGTTGGACAGGGCAATCAGCCCCAGCATTTT
>TRBV12-5|TRBJ1-2|-|once
CASGLVPTGASPTGNPNYGYTF
TGTGCTAGTGGTTTGGTCCCCACTGGTGCTTCCCCTACAGGGAATCCTAACTATGGCTACACCTTC
>TRBV30|TRBJ1-2|TRBD1|-
CAWSVLPKDRGRSGYTF
TGTGCCTGGAGTGTACTCCCCAAGGACAGGGGGCGGAGCGGCTACACCTTC
>TRBV7-8|TRBJ1-5|-|-
CASSQGGVQKPRYSNQPQHF
TGTGCCAGCAGCCAAGGGGGTGTACAGAAACCGAGATATAGCAATCAGCCCCAGCATTTT
>TRBV7-6|TRBJ1-1|TRBD1|-
CASSLGQGRDEAFF
TGTGCCAGCAGCTTAGGACAGGGAAGAGATGAAGCTTTCTTT
>TRBV7-2|TRBJ1-2|TRBD1|-
CASSLVGQGWGGYTF
TGTGCCAGCAGCTTAGTGGGACAGGGGTGGGGTGGCTACACCTTC
>TRBV27|TRBJ2-5|-|-
CASSLSAQNQETQYF
TGTGCCAGCAGTTTATCGGCACAAAATCAAGAGACCCAGTACTTC
>TRBV6-4|TRBJ2-2|TRBD2|-
CASSDSSSGTGELFF
TGTGCCAGCAGTGACTCATCTAGCGGGACGGGGGAGCTGTTTTTT
>TRBV7-2|TRBJ1-2|-|-
CASSLSGGRGGYTF
TGTGCCAGCAGCTTATCGGGGGGGCGCGGTGGCTACACCTTC
>TRBV6-5|TRBJ2-3|TRBD2|-
CASRALAEVADTQYF
TGTGCCAGCAGGGCCCTAGCGGAGGTCGCAGATACGCAGTATTTT
>TRBV7-7|TRBJ1-1|TRBD1|-
CASSLKGARDTEAFF
TGTGCCAGCAGCCTCAAGGGGGCTAGGGACACTGAAGCTTTCTTT
>TRBV2|TRBJ1-5|-|-
CASSGGSNQPQHF
TGTGCCAGCAGTGGGGGCTCCAATCAGCCCCAGCATTTT
>TRBV21-1|TRBJ1-5|-|-
CASSKGKGLQYTGIQPQHF
TGTGCCAGCAGCAAAGGTAAGGGGCTTCAGTATACCGGAATTCAGCCCCAGCATTTT
>TRBV14|TRBJ1-2|-|-
CASSQEGGQTSLYGYTF
TGTGCCAGCAGCCAAGAGGGGGGGCAGACATCTCTTTATGGCTACACCTTC
>TRBV7-9|TRBJ2-7|-|-
CASSFGSRDDPYEQYF
TGTGCCAGCAGCTTTGGGTCGCGGGACGACCCTTACGAGCAGTACTTC
>TRBV11-2|TRBJ2-3|TRBD2|-
CASSLDRTSGCSADTQYF
TGTGCCAGCAGCTTAGATAGGACTAGCGGTTGTAGCGCAGATACGCAGTATTTT
>TRBV4-1|TRBJ1-4|TRBD1|-
CASSQDPGTGRDCTNEKLFF
TGCGCCAGCAGCCAAGATCCAGGGACAGGGAGGGATTGCACTAATGAAAAACTGTTTTTT
>TRBV27|TRBJ2-7|-|-
CASSLHRQYRYEQYF
TGTGCCAGCAGTTTACACAGGCAGTACCGATACGAGCAGTACTTC
>TRBV6-5|TRBJ1-2|-|-
CASSLTGNYGYTF
TGTGCCAGCAGTTTAACAGGGAACTATGGCTACACCTTC
>TRBV27|TRBJ1-4|-|-
CASSLSGALGEKLFF
TGTGCCAGCAGTTTATCAGGGGCCCTCGGGGAAAAACTGTTTTTT
>TRBV18|TRBJ2-3|TRBD2|-
CASSPQASGGPSSRTDTQYF
TGTGCCAGCTCACCCCAGGCAAGCGGGGGGCCCTCTAGTCGCACAGATACGCAGTATTTT
>TRBV9|TRBJ1-2|-|once
CASSVWATNYGYTF
TGTGCCAGCAGCGTATGGGCTACTAACTATGGCTACACCTTC
>TRBV19|TRBJ2-2|TRBD2|-
CASSIVGGASGELFF
TGTGCCAGTAGTATAGTCGGGGGGGCTAGCGGGGAGCTGTTTTTT
>TRBV6-1|TRBJ1-1|TRBD1|-
CASREGDRSLRTCTEAFF
TGTGCCAGCAGGGAAGGGGACAGGTCGTTGAGAACTTGCACTGAAGCTTTCTTT
>TRBV6-1|TRBJ2-1|TRBD1|few
CASSERDREFF
TGTGCCAGCAGTGAACGGGACAGGGAGTTCTTC
>TRBV9|TRBJ2-5|TRBD2|-
CASSVKGRGQETQYF
TGTGCCAGCAGCGTAAAGGGGCGGGGGCAAGAGACCCAGTACTTC
>TRBV9|TRBJ1-2|TRBD1|-
CASSSGTGATNLYGYTF
TGTGCCAGCAGCTCTGGGACAGGGGCGACCAACCTATATGGCTACACCTTC
>TRBV27|TRBJ1-5|TRBD1|-
CASSLSGTGSNQPQHF
TGTGCCAGCAGTCTATCCGGGACAGGGAGCAATCAGCCCCAGCATTTT
>TRBV19|TRBJ1-2|-|-
CASTPPGTIYGYTF
TGTGCCAGTACCCCCCCCGGGACAATCTATGGCTACACCTTC
>TRBV7-9|TRBJ2-2|TRBD1|-
CASSARDRDPGELFF
TGTGCCAGCAGCGCAAGGGACAGGGATCCCGGGGAGCTGTTTTTT
>TRBV5-6|TRBJ1-6|-|-
CASSLGVFSPLHF
TGTGCCAGCAGCTTGGGCGTCTTTTCACCCCTCCACTTT
>TRBV9|TRBJ2-1|TRBD2|-
CASSVSRGVSYNEQFF
TGTGCCAGCAGCGTATCTCGGGGGGTCTCCTACAATGAGCAGTTCTTC
>TRBV19|TRBJ1-5|TRBD1|-
CASSSPDRGTPLTISQPSNQPQHF
TGTGCCAGTAGTAGTCCGGACAGGGGTACCCCATTGACGATTTCCCAACCTAGCAATCAGCCCCAGCATTTT
>TRBV5-1|TRBJ2-5|-|few
CASSFQARPVEETQYF
TGCGCCAGCAGCTTCCAGGCAAGACCTGTTGAAGAGACCCAGTACTTC
>TRBV7-2|TRBJ1-5|TRBD1|-
CASSLGGQGDHQPQHF
TGTGCCAGCAGCTTAGGAGGACAGGGGGACCATCAGCCCCAGCATTTT
>TRBV5-1|TRBJ2-7|-|-
CASSAASGSGYEQYF
TGCGCCAGCAGTGCGGCGTCCGGGTCGGGTTACGAGCAGTACTTC
>TRBV9|TRBJ2-6|-|-
CASSRDAHVLTF
TGTGCCAGCAGCCGAGATGCCCACGTCCTGACTTTC
>TRBV15|TRBJ1-5|-|-
CATSRITGLGDQPQHF
TGTGCCACCAGCAGAATCACAGGGTTGGGGGATCAGCCCCAGCATTTT
>TRBV5-1|TRBJ2-7|TRBD2|-
CASSPGLTYEQYF
TGCGCCAGCAGCCCGGGACTAACCTACGAGCAGTACTTC
>TRBV19|TRBJ2-7|TRBD1|-
CATSTPGQPGLRADEQYF
TGTGCCACTTCCACCCCGGGACAGCCCGGACTCCGAGCAGACGAGCAGTACTTC
>TRBV29-1|TRBJ1-2|TRBD1|-
CSVPRDRVNYGYTF
TGCAGCGTTCCCAGGGACAGGGTTAACTATGGCTACACCTTC
>TRBV9|TRBJ2-2|TRBD1|-
CASSVYEGQPKTGELFF
TGTGCCAGCAGCGTGTATGAGGGACAGCCGAAAACCGGGGAGCTGTTTTTT
>TRBV11-2|TRBJ1-2|TRBD1|-
CASSPTSGTGRGSYTF
TGTGCCAGCAGCCCAACCTCCGGGACAGGGCGAGGTAGCTACACCTTC
>TRBV4-1|TRBJ2-7|-|-
CASSQKEGAEQYF
TGCGCCAGCAGCCAAAAGGAGGGGGCCGAGCAGTACTTC
>TRBV19|TRBJ1-5|-|-
CASSMSTVSSNQPQHF
TGTGCCAGTAGTATGTCGACAGTCAGTAGCAATCAGCCCCAGCATTTT
>TRBV5-1|TRBJ2-3|TRBD2|-
CASSLTSGGDTQYF
TGCGCCAGCAGCTTGACTAGCGGGGGGGATACGCAGTATTTT
>TRBV11-2|TRBJ1-2|-|-
CASSPTSGADEISF
TGTGCCAGCAGCCCGACGTCAGGGGCCGATGAAATAAGCTTC
>TRBV5-1|TRBJ2-5|TRBD1|-
CASSSPQGRGQGTPQYF
TGCGCCAGCAGCTCCCCCCAGGGTCGTGGACAGGGAACACCCCAGTACTTC
>TRBV27|TRBJ1-6|-|-
CASSAGTLNSPLHF
TGTGCCAGCAGTGCCGGGACACTTAATTCACCCCTCCACTTT
>TRBV28|TRBJ1-2|TRBD1|-
CASSSTGHSNYGYTF
TGTGCCAGCAGTTCGACAGGGCATTCTAACTATGGCTACACCTTC
>TRBV29-1|TRBJ2-2|-|-
CSAQTANTGELFF
TGCAGCGCCCAGACAGCAAACACCGGGGAGCTGTTTTTT
>TRBV10-2|TRBJ2-7|TRBD1|once
CASTPTGMSYEQYF
TGCGCCAGCACTCCGACAGGGATGTCCTACGAGCAGTACTTC
>TRBV5-1|TRBJ2-5|TRBD2|-
CASSFSGGSEETQYF
TGCGCCAGCAGCTTTAGCGGGGGGTCGGAAGAGACCCAGTACTTC
>TRBV18|TRBJ2-1|TRBD2|once
CASSSGASNEQFF
TGTGCCAGCTCAAGCGGGGCCTCCAATGAGCAGTTCTTC
>TRBV2|TRBJ1-2|-|-
CASSREEGYGYTF
TGTGCCAGCAGCCGGGAGGAGGGCTATGGCTACACCTTC
>TRBV15|TRBJ2-2|TRBD2|-
CATSRTPSGGETGELFF
TGTGCCACCAGCAGAACACCTAGCGGGGGGGAGACCGGGGAGCTGTTTTTT
>TRBV7-3|TRBJ2-1|-|-
CASREGPNNEQFF
TGTGCCAGCAGGGAGGGACCGAACAATGAGCAGTTCTTC
>TRBV29-1|TRBJ2-3|-|-
CSVLAGYRGDTQYF
TGCAGCGTCCTCGCCGGCTACCGGGGAGATACGCAGTATTTT
>TRBV5-6|TRBJ2-5|TRBD2|-
CASSLYLPGLAASETQYF
TGTGCCAGCAGCCTCTACCTACCGGGACTAGCCGCATCGGAGACCCAGTACTTC